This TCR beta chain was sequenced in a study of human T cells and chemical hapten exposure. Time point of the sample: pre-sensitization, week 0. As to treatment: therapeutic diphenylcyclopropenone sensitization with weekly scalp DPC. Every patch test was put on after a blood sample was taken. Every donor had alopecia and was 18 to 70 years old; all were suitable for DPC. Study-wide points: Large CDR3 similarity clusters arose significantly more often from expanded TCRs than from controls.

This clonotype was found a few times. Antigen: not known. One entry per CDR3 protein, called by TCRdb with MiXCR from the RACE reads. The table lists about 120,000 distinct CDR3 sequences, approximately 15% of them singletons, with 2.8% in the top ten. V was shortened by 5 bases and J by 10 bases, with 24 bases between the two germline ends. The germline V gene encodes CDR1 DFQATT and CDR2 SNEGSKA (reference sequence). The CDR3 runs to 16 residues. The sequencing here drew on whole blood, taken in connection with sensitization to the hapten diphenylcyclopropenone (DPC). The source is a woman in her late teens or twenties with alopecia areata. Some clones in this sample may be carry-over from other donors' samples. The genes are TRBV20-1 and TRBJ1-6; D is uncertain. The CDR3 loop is CSAWTIPRPAESPLHF. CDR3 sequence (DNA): TGCAGTGCTTGGACCATACCCCGACCGGCAGAATCACCCCTCCACTTT.